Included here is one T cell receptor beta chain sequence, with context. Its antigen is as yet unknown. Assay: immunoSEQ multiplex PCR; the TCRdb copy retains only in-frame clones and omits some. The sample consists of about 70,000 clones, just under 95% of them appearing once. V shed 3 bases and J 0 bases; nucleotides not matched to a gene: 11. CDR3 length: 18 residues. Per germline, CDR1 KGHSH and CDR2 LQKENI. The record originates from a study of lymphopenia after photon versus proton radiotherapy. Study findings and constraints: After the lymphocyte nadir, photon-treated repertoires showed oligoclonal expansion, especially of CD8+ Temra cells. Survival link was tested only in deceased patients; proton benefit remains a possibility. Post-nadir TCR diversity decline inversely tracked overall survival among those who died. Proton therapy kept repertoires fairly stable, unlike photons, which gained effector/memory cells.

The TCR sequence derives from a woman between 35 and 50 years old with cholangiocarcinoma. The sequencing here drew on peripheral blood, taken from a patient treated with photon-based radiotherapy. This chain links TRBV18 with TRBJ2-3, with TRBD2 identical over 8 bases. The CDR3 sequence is CASSPLPRTGGSTDTQYF. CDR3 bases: TGTGCCAGCTCACCTCTACCTAGAACGGGGGGGAGCACAGATACGCAGTATTTT.